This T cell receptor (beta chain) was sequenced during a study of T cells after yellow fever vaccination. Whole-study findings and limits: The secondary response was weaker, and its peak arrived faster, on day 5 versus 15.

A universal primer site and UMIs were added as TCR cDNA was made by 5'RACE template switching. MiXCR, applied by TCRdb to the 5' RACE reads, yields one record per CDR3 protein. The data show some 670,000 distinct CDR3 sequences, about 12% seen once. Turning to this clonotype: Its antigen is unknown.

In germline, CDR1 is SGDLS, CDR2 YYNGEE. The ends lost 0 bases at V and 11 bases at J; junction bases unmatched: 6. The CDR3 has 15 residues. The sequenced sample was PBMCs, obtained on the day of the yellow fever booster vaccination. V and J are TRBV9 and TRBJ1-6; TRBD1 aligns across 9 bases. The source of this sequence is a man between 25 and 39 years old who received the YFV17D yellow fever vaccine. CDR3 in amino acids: CASSVAGTGSAPLHF. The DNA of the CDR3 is TGTGCCAGCAGCGTAGCCGGGACAGGGTCTGCACCCCTCCACTTT. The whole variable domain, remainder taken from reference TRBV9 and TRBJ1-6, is DSGVTQTPKHLITATGQRVTLRCSPRSGDLSVYWYQQSLDQGLQFLIQYYNGEERAKGNILERFSAQQFPDLHSELNLSSLELGDSALYFCASSVAGTGSAPLHFGNGTRLTVT.